A selection of T cell receptor beta chains follows, all from one sample in a study of T cells in localized non-small cell lung cancer. Profiling relied on immunoSEQ multiplex PCR, and the TCRdb table lists in-frame clones only, not all of them. The sample gives some 25,000 clones, around 88% of which show up once; roughly 10% is in the top ten. The sequenced sample was peripheral blood mononuclear cells, obtained before any cancer treatment. These receptors came from a woman aged 40 to 75 with stage III lung adenocarcinoma. CDR3s include the opening cysteine and the closing phenylalanine or tryptophan. The D gene is left open where the match is weak. Size tells how often a clone was seen (once, few, many) or the class of an expanded clone, and some rows leave it out.

TRBD1 | TRBJ2-7 | TRBV7-9 | . | TGTGCCAGCAGCCCCGGACAGGGGGACTCCTACGAGCAGTACTTC | CASSPGQGDSYEQYF
TRBD1 | TRBJ2-7 | TRBV7-7 | . | TGTGCCAGCAGCTTAGTCGACAGGGGTAGGCAGTACTTC | CASSLVDRGRQYF
. | TRBJ1-5 | TRBV7-8 | . | TGTGCCAGCAGCTTAGCTCTCCAGGGGAATCAGCCCCAGCATTTT | CASSLALQGNQPQHF
TRBD1 | TRBJ1-1 | TRBV7-9 | . | TGTGCCAGCAGCTTGGCTAGGGGGGACAGAGGGTCTGAAGCTTTCTTT | CASSLARGDRGSEAFF
. | TRBJ2-7 | TRBV7-8 | . | TGTGCCAGCGTCCGTTTAGGGGACTACGAGCAGTACTTC | CASVRLGDYEQYF
TRBD1 | TRBJ2-7 | TRBV5-1 | . | TGCGCCAGCAGCTCCACCGGGACAGGGTACTACGAGCAGTACTTC | CASSSTGTGYYEQYF
. | TRBJ2-7 | TRBV6-1 | . | TGTGCCAGCAGTGTTCAATCCTACAGGGTCGAGCAGTACTTC | CASSVQSYRVEQYF
TRBD2 | TRBJ2-3 | TRBV29-1 | . | TGCAGCGTCCATAGCGGGGGCACAGATACGCAGTATTTT | CSVHSGGTDTQYF
TRBD1 | TRBJ2-7 | TRBV5-8 | . | TGTGCCAGCAGCTCGCCACTACAGGGGTTGACCTACGAGCAGTACTTC | CASSSPLQGLTYEQYF
. | TRBJ2-7 | TRBV27 | . | TGTGCCAGTAGTACAGGGCTCCCCCCCTACGAGCAGTACTTC | CASSTGLPPYEQYF
. | TRBJ2-7 | TRBV6-5 | . | TGTGCCAGCAGTTACGCCGGGGGAGCCTCCGAGCAGTACTTC | CASSYAGGASEQYF
TRBD2 | TRBJ2-1 | TRBV2 | once | TGTGCCAGCACCCCGACTAGCGGTGTCACCTACAATGAGCAGTTCTTC | CASTPTSGVTYNEQFF
TRBD1 | TRBJ1-2 | TRBV10-2 | . | TGCGCCAGCAGGGGACAGTTCTATGGCTACACCTTC | CASRGQFYGYTF
TRBD1 | TRBJ2-7 | TRBV7-8 | . | TGTGCCAGCAGCCTTGGGACAGGGGGTGAGCAGTACTTC | CASSLGTGGEQYF
. | TRBJ1-4 | TRBV11-2 | . | TGTGCCAGCAGCTTAGGGGCCGGGGCTGAAGAAAAACTGTTTTTT | CASSLGAGAEEKLFF
TRBD2 | TRBJ2-3 | TRBV7-2 | . | TGTGCCAGCAGCTTAGAGCGGGGGGGCACAGATACGCAGTATTTT | CASSLERGGTDTQYF
TRBD1 | TRBJ2-7 | TRBV20-1 | . | TGCAGTGCTGGGGACAGGGGGCAGTACTTC | CSAGDRGQYF
. | TRBJ2-7 | TRBV18 | . | TGTGCCAGCTCCCCTGTTCAGCAATCGGCTCCGTACTTC | CASSPVQQSAPYF
TRBD1 | TRBJ2-3 | TRBV18 | . | TGTGCCAGCTCACCACGGGGACAGGGCCCGACAGATACGCAGTATTTT | CASSPRGQGPTDTQYF
. | TRBJ2-5 | TRBV6-5 | . | TGTGCCAGCAGTTTCCGAAACCAAGAGACCCAGTACTTC | CASSFRNQETQYF
. | TRBJ1-3 | TRBV2 | . | TGTGCCAGCGAGACCCAGGGTTCTGGGAGAAACAACATATATTTT | CASETQGSGRNNIYF
. | TRBJ1-1 | TRBV6-8 | . | TGTGCCAGCACCCCGTCGCTGAATATGAACACTGAAGCTTTCTTT | CASTPSLNMNTEAFF
. | TRBJ2-2 | TRBV11-1 | . | TGTGCCAGCAGCGAAACCGGGGAGCTGTTTTTT | CASSETGELFF
. | TRBJ1-2 | TRBV7-9 | . | TGTGCCAGCAGCCCTAGGGAGGGGACGGGAGGCTACACCTTC | CASSPREGTGGYTF
. | TRBJ2-1 | TRBV19 | . | TGTGCCAGTAGTACAACGGACAGTAGATACAATGAGCAGTTCTTC | CASSTTDSRYNEQFF
. | TRBJ2-2 | TRBV19 | once | TGTGCCAGTACACGGGGGCGCGACACCGGGGAGCTGTTTTTT | CASTRGRDTGELFF
. | TRBJ2-1 | TRBV14 | . | TGTGCCAGCAGCCAAGAGTCGGTAGGCCCTCCCTACAATGAGCAGTTCTTC | CASSQESVGPPYNEQFF